One and the same sample provided the 15 T cell receptor beta chains below, sequenced in a study of blood T cell repertoires in COVID-19. Measured with immunoSEQ multiplex PCR; TCRdb has only the in-frame clones, and not every one. The repertoire holds over 250,000 clones, with about 86% as singletons. Sequencing was carried out using PBMCs or T cells enriched from blood (not recorded which). Receptors were obtained from a man aged 25-45 years with acute COVID-19.

The chain recombines TRBV7-9 with TRBJ2-3, with a weak D call TRBD2 (6 bases). V dropped 1 base and J dropped 6 bases, with 14 bases sitting between them. Per germline, CDR1 SEHNR and CDR2 FQNEAQ (reference sequence). This CDR3 has 15 amino acids. This CDR3 is CASSLDGQRVDTQYF. CDR3 DNA sequence: TGTGCCAGCAGCTTAGATGGCCAGCGGGTCGATACGCAGTATTTT.

This clone was observed once. This rearrangement joins TRBV19 to TRBJ1-1, with 7 bases matching TRBD1. The junction had 8 bases not matched to a gene; V was cut back by 5 bases and J by 2 bases. The CDR3 has 15 amino acids. CDR1 is LNHDA and CDR2 is SQIVND in the germline V gene (reference sequence). CDR3 in DNA: TGTGCCAGTAGTCCTCACAGGGGTAGCAACACTGAAGCTTTCTTT. It encodes CASSPHRGSNTEAFF. The entire variable domain, with the rest obtained from reference TRBV19 and TRBJ1-1, is as follows: DGGITQSPKYLFRKEGQNVTLSCEQNLNHDAMYWYRQDPGQGLRLIYYSQIVNDFQKGDIAEGYSVSREKKESFPLTVTSAQKNPTAFYLCASSPHRGSNTEAFFGQGTRLTVV.

This clone occurred a few times. J is TRBJ1-1 and V is TRBV28, with D hard to call. Germline V gene lookup returns CDR1 MDHEN and CDR2 SYDVKM. The CDR3 spans 10 residues. V was pared by 4 bases and J by 9 bases, with 6 bases between. CDR3 residues: CASSSGKAFF. The CDR3 region has the DNA TGTGCCAGCAGTTCGGGTAAAGCTTTCTTT.

This clone was recorded a few times. The chain employs TRBV5-4 and TRBJ1-1; D is unclear. The CDR3 runs 12 residues. Germline CDR1 reads SGHNT; CDR2 reads YYREEE (reference sequence). The V and J ends lost 2 bases and 11 bases respectively, with 13 bases between them. The CDR3 reads CASSFEGDRAFF. The CDR3 DNA reads as TGTGCCAGCAGCTTCGAGGGTGATCGGGCTTTCTTT. Filled out from reference TRBV5-4 and TRBJ1-1, the complete variable domain reads ETGVTQSPTHLIKTRGQQVTLRCSSQSGHNTVSWYQQALGQGPQFIFQYYREEENGRGNFPPRFSGLQFPNYSSELNVNALELDDSALYLCASSFEGDRAFFGQGTRLTVV.

The chain is built from TRBV11-2 and TRBJ2-5; D not certain. With 5 bases removed from V and 3 bases from J, the gap between germline ends came to 10 bases. The CDR3 has 13 amino acids. From germline, CDR1 is SGHAT and CDR2 FQNNGV. DNA for the CDR3: TGTGCCAGCAGCCAAGACACCAAAGAGACCCAGTACTTC. Its protein is CASSQDTKETQYF.

The count of this clone is one. Different DNA sequences within this sample yield the same CDR3. The J gene is TRBJ1-4, the V gene TRBV18; D may be TRBD1 (5 bases). This CDR3 has 13 amino acids. CDR1 is KGHSH, CDR2 LQKENI, per germline. The germline V and J ends were trimmed by 3 bases and 8 bases, with 10 bases remaining between them. This CDR3 is CASSPGQAEKLFF. In nucleotides, the CDR3 is TGTGCCAGCTCACCGGGGCAGGCCGAAAAACTGTTTTTT.

This clone showed up just a few times. This chain connects TRBV9 to TRBJ2-1; 8 bases are a match to TRBD2. The V gene's germline CDR1 is SGDLS and CDR2 YYNGEE. V trimming: 3 bases; J trimming: 3 bases; junction bases outside the gene matches: 2. There are 14 residues in the CDR3. In nucleotides, the CDR3 is TGTGCCAGCAGCGAGGGACTAGGCTACAATGAGCAGTTCTTC. Translated, it gives CASSEGLGYNEQFF.

This clone has just a few counts. This sequence joins TRBV2 and TRBJ1-6, with TRBD1 matching 9 bases. V lost 5 bases to trimming and J lost 9 bases; unmatched junction nucleotides: 5. CDR1 and CDR2 from the germline V gene are SNHLY and FYNNEI. The CDR3 has 14 amino acids. The CDR3 coding sequence is TGTGCCAGCAGTTCGACAGGGGGGGGTTCACCCCTCCACTTT. Protein: CASSSTGGGSPLHF.

The chain couples TRBV3-1 (or the pseudogene TRBV3-2) to TRBJ1-2; D perhaps matches TRBD1 (5 bases). Germline lookup yields CDR1 LGHDT and CDR2 YNNKEL (reference sequence). V lost 0 bases, J lost 7 bases, and 12 bases lay in between. The CDR3 is 14 amino acids. CDR3 DNA: TGTGCCAGCAGCCAAGAACCGGGGGGAGCTGGCTACACCTTC. This sequence encodes CASSQEPGGAGYTF.

The chain links TRBV7-6 to TRBJ1-1, with 7 bases matching TRBD1. This CDR3 contains 22 residues. V was clipped by 1 base and J by 1 base; unmatched bases: 24. The germline CDR1 and CDR2 sequences are SGHVS and FNYEAQ. The CDR3 here is CASSLVWGQGGSAQGRNTEAFF. The CDR3 region has the DNA TGTGCCAGCAGCTTAGTATGGGGTCAGGGGGGATCTGCTCAGGGTCGGAACACTGAAGCTTTCTTT.

The CDR3 DNA follows: TGTGCCAGCAGCTTGGCTTATCCAGACAATGAGCAGTTCTTC. It encodes CASSLAYPDNEQFF. The genes are TRBV11-2 and TRBJ2-1, with D hard to call. Germline CDR1 reads SGHAT; CDR2 reads FQNNGV. CDR3 length: 14 amino acids. V was pared by 3 bases and J by 5 bases, with 11 bases between.

This chain joins TRBV4-1 and TRBJ1-4; possibly TRBD1 for D (6 bases). From germline, CDR1 is MGHRA and CDR2 YSYEKL. This CDR3 is built from 13 residues. The V gene lost 4 bases and the J gene lost 8 bases, with 11 bases spanning the gap. This chain's CDR3 is CASSLQGAEKLFF. CDR3 in DNA: TGCGCCAGCAGCCTACAGGGAGCCGAAAAACTGTTTTTT.

A note on this clone: One end of the junction does not line up with germline, which may come from a read error. The chain is built from TRBV5-1 and TRBJ1-1; TRBD1 is a possible D gene (5 bases). The CDR3 sequence is 16 residues long. Germline V gene sequence: CDR1 SGHRS, CDR2 YFSETQ. The CDR3 loop reads CASRQGSPIGDTEAFF. The CDR3 DNA follows: TGTGCCAGCAGGCAGGGCAGCCCGATCGGAGACACTGAAGCTTTCTTT.

As regards this clone: The sample carries other DNA sequences with the same CDR3. The rearrangement links TRBV3-1 (or the pseudogene TRBV3-2) to TRBJ2-3; 8 nucleotides align to TRBD2. Germline V gene sequence: CDR1 LGHDT, CDR2 YNNKEL (reference sequence). CDR3 length: 14 residues. Trimming removed 1 base from V and 3 bases from J; junction bases left unmatched: 0. DNA for the CDR3: TGTGCCAGCAGCCAAGGACTAGCGACAGATACGCAGTATTTT. This encodes CASSQGLATDTQYF.

The chain links TRBV24-1 to TRBJ1-2; D is unclear. V lost 6 bases to trimming and J lost 10 bases, with 29 bases between them. Germline V gene lookup returns CDR1 KGHDR and CDR2 SFDVKD. This CDR3 contains 17 residues. CDR3 loop: CATSPDERRVGSGVYTF. The CDR3 region has the DNA TGTGCCACCAGTCCCGACGAGAGGAGGGTAGGATCAGGAGTCTACACCTTC.